A single sample gave rise to the 20 T cell receptor beta chains below, sequenced in a study of CXCR3-negative and CXCR3-positive naive CD8 T cells. General observations from the study: Compared with CXCR3-negative naive cells, CXCR3-positive naive cells showed more hydrophobic TRB CDR3s.

No antigens are known for them. With UMI labels, 5' RACE was used to prepare the TRB cDNA libraries. TCRdb reanalyzed the 5' RACE reads and collapses them to one entry per CDR3 protein, without DNA. This sample's table has over 150,000 distinct CDR3 sequences. Sequencing input: naive CXCR3+ CD8+ T cells from blood. Subset defined: CD45RO-CCR7+CD27+CD95- naive CD8+ T cells expressing CXCR3 (TNR3+). These receptors originate from a human donor in good health. Some clones in this sample may be carry-over from other donors' samples.

The chain is built from TRBV19 and TRBJ1-1; no DNA is available, so the TRBD1 call from TCRdb remains unchecked. Germline-derived CDR1 and CDR2 are LNHDA and SQIVND (reference sequence). The CDR3 is 16 amino acids. The CDR3 protein is CASSIMTGGTNTEAFF.

The chain joins TRBV27 to TRBJ1-2. The length of the CDR3 is 14 residues. Germline CDR1 reads MNHEY; CDR2 reads SMNVEV (reference sequence). The CDR3 loop is CASSGTAIWGGYTF.

The chain uses TRBV12-3 or TRBV12-4 and TRBJ1-1. This CDR3 has 15 amino acids. CDR3 region: CASSLGATENTEAFF.

The chain uses TRBV7-6 and TRBJ1-2; TCRdb picks TRBD1, but there is no DNA to check that call. Germline V lookup: CDR1 SGHVS, CDR2 FNYEAQ. This CDR3 region has 13 residues. CDR3 sequence reads: CASSFESGYGYTF.

The CDR3 spells CASSLTTGIYGYTF. The chain employs TRBV27 and TRBJ1-2; TCRdb gives TRBD1 as the D gene, but with no DNA this cannot be confirmed. This CDR3 is 14 amino acids long. The germline CDR1 and CDR2 sequences are MNHEY and SMNVEV (reference sequence).

V and J are TRBV10-2 and TRBJ2-7. The CDR3 is made up of 14 amino acids. In germline, CDR1 is WSHSY, CDR2 SAAADI. CDR3: CASSSTFPSYEQYF.

The rearrangement uses TRBV7-8 and TRBJ2-5; TCRdb lists TRBD2, though no DNA is available to test this call. This CDR3 region has 14 residues. Germline V gene data show CDR1 as SGHVS and CDR2 as FQNEAQ. CDR3 amino acids: CASSPRAYQETQYF.

This chain links TRBV4-1 with TRBJ1-6; TCRdb indicates TRBD1, and absent DNA this call remains unverified. Per germline, CDR1 MGHRA and CDR2 YSYEKL. This CDR3 has 15 residues. The CDR3 is CASSPRDSPNSPLHF.

The chain has TRBV28 and TRBJ2-7; TCRdb returns TRBD1, unconfirmable since there is no DNA. This CDR3 has 14 amino acids. The germline V gene encodes CDR1 MDHEN and CDR2 SYDVKM. CDR3 in amino acids: CASSLGRLLYEQYF.

This chain links TRBV11-2 with TRBJ2-7; the TCRdb call, TRBD2, lacks DNA for checking. Germline V gene sequence: CDR1 SGHAT, CDR2 FQNNGV. The CDR3 runs to 14 residues. The CDR3: CASSLVASDYEQYF.

The chain has TRBV28 and TRBJ2-3; as DNA is missing, the TRBD2 call by TCRdb cannot be tested. Germline V gene data show CDR1 as MDHEN and CDR2 as SYDVKM. The CDR3 runs to 20 residues. The CDR3: CASCPLDGIAALRSTDTQYF.

The chain combines TRBV6-4 with TRBJ2-1; the D gene TCRdb calls, TRBD2, cannot be checked with no DNA. Germline values: CDR1 MRHNA, CDR2 SNTAGT. This CDR3 is built from 14 residues. The CDR3 reads CASKVAGELNEQFF.

The chain couples TRBV29-1 to TRBJ1-2. The length of the CDR3 is 11 residues. From germline, CDR1 is SQVTM and CDR2 ANQGSEA. The CDR3 sequence: CSVESLGGYTF.

The chain has TRBV29-1 and TRBJ2-1; as DNA is missing, the TRBD2 call by TCRdb cannot be tested. The germline V gene encodes CDR1 SQVTM and CDR2 ANQGSEA. CDR3 size: 14 residues. This CDR3 reads CSVDRSSGRNEQFF.

The CDR3 loop reads CASSLWGADTQYF. The chain carries TRBV27 and TRBJ2-3; TCRdb designates TRBD2, a call that cannot be tested without DNA. This CDR3 has 13 residues. Per the germline V gene, CDR1 is MNHEY and CDR2 is SMNVEV (reference sequence).

CDR3 region: CASSSAWGYNEQFF. J is TRBJ2-1 and V is TRBV6-2 or TRBV6-3; without DNA, the TCRdb call of TRBD1 cannot be checked. Germline CDR1 is MNHEY and CDR2 is SVGEGT. This CDR3 is built from 14 residues.

This chain connects TRBV7-9 to TRBJ2-1; TCRdb designates TRBD2, a call that cannot be tested without DNA. Looked up from germline, CDR1 is SEHNR and CDR2 is FQNEAQ (reference sequence). The CDR3 extends over 13 amino acids. The CDR3 spells CASSFGRNNEQFF.

V and J are TRBV4-3 and TRBJ2-7; TCRdb's D call of TRBD2 is untestable without DNA. The germline CDR1 and CDR2 sequences are LGHNA and YSLEER. The CDR3 has 15 residues. This chain's CDR3 is CASSQGRSPAYEQYF.

This CDR3 is CASSLFKGLAGLSGELFF. The V gene is TRBV28, the J gene TRBJ2-2; lacking DNA, the TRBD2 call made by TCRdb goes unchecked. CDR3 size: 18 residues. Germline CDR1 is MDHEN and CDR2 is SYDVKM.

The chain couples TRBV20-1 to TRBJ1-2; TCRdb designates TRBD1, a call that cannot be tested without DNA. CDR1 and CDR2 (germline): DFQATT, SNEGSKA (reference sequence). The CDR3 consists of 13 residues. CDR3 amino acids: CSARLTEKNGYTF.